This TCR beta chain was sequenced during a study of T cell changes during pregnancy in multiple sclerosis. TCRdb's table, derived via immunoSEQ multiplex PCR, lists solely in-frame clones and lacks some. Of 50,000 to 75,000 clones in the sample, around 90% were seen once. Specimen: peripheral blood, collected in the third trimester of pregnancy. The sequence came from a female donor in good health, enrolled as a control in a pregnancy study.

CDR3 in DNA: TGTGCCTGGAGTGCCTGGACAGTGGAAGAGCCCCAGCATTTT. The encoded protein is CAWSAWTVEEPQHF. The chain carries TRBV30 and TRBJ1-5; D possibly corresponds to TRBD1 (6 bases). Germline CDR1 reads GTSNPN; CDR2 reads SVGIG (reference sequence). This CDR3 comprises 14 residues. Deletions cut 1 base from V and 8 bases from J, with 15 bases between.